One sample yielded the 7 T cell receptor beta chains listed below, sequenced in a study of graft-versus-host responses after intestinal transplantation. Antigen specificity for these receptors is unknown. Assay used: immunoSEQ multiplex PCR; TCRdb lists only in-frame clones, some missing. Counted here are about 130,000 clones, about 93% occurring once; the ten biggest clones make up about 0.19%. Sequenced material: unstimulated CD4+ T cells sorted from spleen or lymph node cells, taken before intestinal transplant. Receptors were obtained from a human donor who received an intestinal transplant.

This rearrangement joins TRBV5-1 to TRBJ1-3; no firm D call. The CDR3 consists of 15 residues. Per the germline V gene, CDR1 is SGHRS and CDR2 is YFSETQ. V lost 0 bases, J lost 0 bases, and 7 bases lay in between. The chain's CDR3 is CASSLGLRSGNTIYF. In DNA, the CDR3 is TGCGCCAGCAGCTTGGGGTTACGCTCTGGAAACACCATATATTTT.

The rearrangement links TRBV7-6 to TRBJ1-1; possibly TRBD1 for D (6 bases). CDR3 size: 12 residues. CDR1 is SGHVS and CDR2 is FNYEAQ in the germline V gene. V dropped 11 bases and J dropped 4 bases, with 14 bases sitting between them. The CDR3 protein is CAPRGGGTEAFF. The DNA for the CDR3 is TGTGCCCCGAGGGGGGGCGGCACTGAAGCTTTCTTT.

The chain carries TRBV2 and TRBJ2-2, with D possibly matching TRBD2 (5 bases). With 7 bases removed from V and 5 bases from J, the gap between germline ends came to 14 bases. CDR1 and CDR2 (germline): SNHLY, FYNNEI. CDR3 length: 14 amino acids. For the CDR3, the DNA is TGTGCCAGCACCCCTCTCTCGGGAACCGGGGAGCTGTTTTTT. It codes for CASTPLSGTGELFF.

The V call is TRBV28, the J call TRBJ1-2, with 12 bases lining up with TRBD1. The CDR3 length is 17 residues. J lost 5 bases, V lost 5 bases, and 12 bases had no gene match. Germline assignment: CDR1 MDHEN and CDR2 SYDVKM. This CDR3 reads CASSPAGTGGAVYGYTF. The CDR3 region has the DNA TGTGCCAGCAGTCCAGCCGGGACAGGGGGCGCGGTGTATGGCTACACCTTC.

This chain joins TRBV4-3 and TRBJ2-5; 12 positions match TRBD2. The CDR3 spans 15 residues. The germline gives CDR1 LGHNA, CDR2 YSLEER. V lost 4 bases, J lost 4 bases, and 4 bases stayed unmatched. The CDR3 here is CASSRELAGGETQYF. DNA for the CDR3: TGCGCCAGCAGCCGAGAACTAGCGGGAGGAGAGACCCAGTACTTC.

This clone showed up just once. V gene TRBV28 combines with J gene TRBJ2-7, with TRBD2 identical over 10 bases. Germline V gives CDR1 MDHEN, CDR2 SYDVKM. The CDR3 extends over 16 amino acids. V trimming: 5 bases; J trimming: 2 bases; junction bases outside the gene matches: 9. DNA of the CDR3: TGTGCCAGCAGTCGTATAGCGGGAGGTGAAACCTACGAGCAGTACTTC. It specifies CASSRIAGGETYEQYF.

The chain has TRBV15 and TRBJ2-1; TRBD2 matches at 14 bases. J gave up 6 bases and V 0 bases, and 16 bases lay outside the gene matches. The CDR3 has 21 amino acids. CDR1 is LNHNV and CDR2 is YYDKDF in the germline V gene (reference sequence). DNA of the CDR3: TGTGCCACCAGCAGAGATCCCCCGACTAGCGGGAGGGCCGTTGCCCTCAATGAGCAGTTCTTC. Residues: CATSRDPPTSGRAVALNEQFF.